A selection of T cell receptor beta chains follows, all from one sample in a study of a mutant IDH1 vaccine in newly diagnosed glioma. The antigens these receptors bind are not known. The protocol was immunoSEQ multiplex PCR, while the TCRdb copy is restricted to in-frame clones and leaves out a portion. The sample lists approximately 37,000 clones, roughly 80% occurring once. Here the sequenced sample was PBMCs, taken from a glioma patient whose treatment included an IDH1 peptide vaccine. These receptors were collected from a middle-aged man with glioma. The conserved cysteine and the conserved F or W are not part of the CDR3 here. The order of the fields is V gene, clone size, J gene, CDR3 protein. Not all rows give a size; the values are once, few, many and, for expanded clones, a class.

V: TRBV5-4; size: NA; J: TRBJ2-7; CDR3: ASSLAGSPYEQY
V: TRBV11-1; size: few; J: TRBJ1-5; CDR3: ASSSDANQPQH
V: TRBV7-2; size: NA; J: TRBJ1-5; CDR3: ASSRGTGSGQPQH
V: TRBV7-8; size: NA; J: TRBJ1-1; CDR3: ASSLIVRGTEAF
V: TRBV7-3; size: few; J: TRBJ2-2; CDR3: ASSLSDPNTGELF
V: TRBV5-1; size: NA; J: TRBJ2-7; CDR3: ASSFSGGAYEQY
V: TRBV9; size: NA; J: TRBJ2-7; CDR3: ASSLGLGVHEQY
V: TRBV7-2; size: NA; J: TRBJ2-3; CDR3: ASSQNGPTDTQY
V: TRBV6-5; size: few; J: TRBJ1-1; CDR3: ASSYRGGGTEAF
V: TRBV6-1; size: NA; J: TRBJ1-1; CDR3: ASRGQGSTEAF
V: TRBV7-2; size: NA; J: TRBJ2-5; CDR3: ASSPGQGNQETQY
V: TRBV6-1; size: NA; J: TRBJ2-7; CDR3: ASSLRGSPLGEQY
V: TRBV18; size: NA; J: TRBJ1-3; CDR3: ASSPTGRSGNTIY
V: TRBV10-3; size: once; J: TRBJ2-1; CDR3: AISERGGPVDEQF
V: TRBV18; size: large; J: TRBJ1-1; CDR3: ASSYTTEAF
V: TRBV25-1; size: NA; J: TRBJ1-1; CDR3: ASSDSGSQIYEAF
V: TRBV30; size: NA; J: TRBJ1-1; CDR3: AWRVVWTTEAF
V: TRBV28; size: NA; J: TRBJ1-2; CDR3: ASSVGTASISYT
V: TRBV30; size: NA; J: TRBJ1-2; CDR3: AWTWVTVNYGYT
V: TRBV5-5; size: NA; J: TRBJ2-7; CDR3: ASSPPGTGISYEQY
V: TRBV11-3; size: NA; J: TRBJ1-4; CDR3: ASSLEGKAQGREKLF
V: TRBV30; size: NA; J: TRBJ1-2; CDR3: AWNLGGSGYT
V: TRBV6-5; size: NA; J: TRBJ1-5; CDR3: ASRGQGGNQPQH
V: TRBV5-1; size: NA; J: TRBJ2-7; CDR3: ASSPQGGMLSYEQY
V: TRBV7-9; size: NA; J: TRBJ2-7; CDR3: ASSRTGTGGRGEQY
V: TRBV7-9; size: NA; J: TRBJ2-7; CDR3: ASSSWAGREQY
V: TRBV6-1; size: NA; J: TRBJ2-7; CDR3: ASVFTATESYEQY
V: TRBV27; size: once; J: TRBJ2-1; CDR3: ASSLIGGPVHEQF
V: TRBV14; size: NA; J: TRBJ1-1; CDR3: ASSHLTGGAEAF
V: TRBV5-1; size: NA; J: TRBJ1-1; CDR3: ASRLDTEAF
V: TRBV7-9; size: few; J: TRBJ1-2; CDR3: ASSPRTGKGYT
V: TRBV27; size: few; J: TRBJ1-1; CDR3: ASRLHDRNTEAF
V: TRBV30; size: NA; J: TRBJ1-1; CDR3: AWSVQQRTEAF
V: TRBV7-9; size: NA; J: TRBJ1-6; CDR3: ASSLGGTLGNSPLH
V: TRBV6-1; size: NA; J: TRBJ2-1; CDR3: ASSVLSGGAHEQF
V: TRBV15; size: NA; J: TRBJ1-4; CDR3: ATSRARGQGNEKLF
V: TRBV2; size: medium-sized; J: TRBJ1-1; CDR3: ASSTGTSSMNTEAF
V: TRBV6-4; size: NA; J: TRBJ2-3; CDR3: ASSESGVTDTQY
V: TRBV9; size: NA; J: TRBJ2-2; CDR3: ASSERTASNTGELF
V: TRBV5-6; size: NA; J: TRBJ1-3; CDR3: ASSFGTETGNTIY
V: TRBV4-2; size: NA; J: TRBJ2-7; CDR3: ASSQEERGGIYEQY
V: TRBV5-4; size: NA; J: TRBJ2-5; CDR3: ASSQSSGQETQY
V: TRBV7-2; size: NA; J: TRBJ1-2; CDR3: ASSLDRAGGYT
V: TRBV7-9; size: NA; J: TRBJ2-3; CDR3: ASSLGQTTDTQY
V: TRBV5-4; size: NA; J: TRBJ2-7; CDR3: ASSPGGSYEQY
V: TRBV5-1; size: NA; J: TRBJ1-3; CDR3: ASRWGDNSGNTIY
V: TRBV27; size: once; J: TRBJ2-7; CDR3: ASSLSKGRGTYEQY
V: TRBV10-3; size: medium-sized; J: TRBJ1-2; CDR3: AISETGGRSGYT
V: TRBV5-6; size: NA; J: TRBJ2-7; CDR3: ASSLVSSYEQY
V: TRBV5-1; size: NA; J: TRBJ1-2; CDR3: ASSLAQQGKRAYGYT